This paragraph covers one T cell receptor beta chain sequence. Antigen: not known. Each TCR cDNA library carried sample-specific barcodes on both ends. TCRdb called the 5' RACE reads again in MiXCR, with one record for every CDR3 protein. The profile shows a few hundred thousand distinct CDR3 sequences, roughly 30% of them singletons. The V end lost 8 bases, the J end lost 4 bases, and 18 bases lay between the germline ends. The CDR3 length is 15 residues. From germline, CDR1 is MNHNY and CDR2 SVGAGI (reference sequence). Three pairs of healthy female monozygous twins were the donors. The sample is drawn from a study of identical twins' blood T cells. The study, taken as a whole, reports: Twins shared more top CDR3 clonotypes than unrelated donors did.

The TCR was taken from a woman between 18 and 55 years old in good health. Sequencing was carried out using PBMCs. J is TRBJ1-5 and V is TRBV6-6; D not certain. The CDR3 sequence is CASDVSHPPNQPQHF. DNA for the CDR3: TGTGCCAGCGACGTCAGCCATCCTCCAAATCAGCCCCAGCATTTT.